The source of this TCR beta chain is a study of blood T cell repertoires in COVID-19. Study-level information: Sources were T cells, B-cell-depleted T cells, or PBMCs; the material itself was cDNA or gDNA.

CDR1 and CDR2 (germline): MNHEY, SVGAGI. The CDR3 length is 14 residues. V gave up 2 bases and J gave up 8 bases, with 13 bases separating them. Generated by immunoSEQ multiplex PCR, the TCRdb table keeps only in-frame clones and is missing some. The repertoire has more than 85,000 clones, 65% to 90% of them found once; the top ten carry roughly 4.5%. Source material: peripheral blood. This TCR was recovered from a man between 50 and 59 years old with acute or convalescent COVID-19. The chain uses TRBV6-5 and TRBJ2-1; D gene ambiguous. Here the CDR3 reads CASSYGQSRDEQFF. The CDR3, as DNA: TGTGCCAGCAGTTACGGCCAGTCCCGGGATGAGCAGTTCTTC.